The 23 T cell receptor beta chains below come from one sample, sequenced in a study of T cell repertoires in aging, cancer and after chemotherapy. Peripheral blood genomic DNA, not sorted cells or RNA, was the template. TRB rearrangements spanning V, D and J were amplified using mixed TRB-A/B primers. From the multiplex PCR reads, TCRdb called clonotypes with MiXCR, one entry per CDR3 protein. The sample consists of about 2,300 distinct CDR3 sequences, 50% to 75% of them appearing once. What was sequenced was blood. Every receptor here comes from a human donor with a solid tumor.

The chain is built from TRBV19 and TRBJ1-6; the D is unclear. The CDR3 runs 13 residues. Germline CDR1 is LNHDA and CDR2 is SQIVND (reference sequence). Trimming took 6 bases from V and 5 from J, leaving 8 bases between them. This chain's CDR3 is CASSGRDNSPLHF. The DNA of the CDR3 is TGTGCCAGTAGCGGACGAGATAATTCACCCCTCCACTTT.

There are a few counts of this clonotype. This chain joins TRBV29-1 and TRBJ1-1; D not certain. Trimming shortened V by 7 bases and J by 3 bases, and 6 bases separated the two germline ends. CDR3 size: 10 residues. The germline gives CDR1 SQVTM, CDR2 ANQGSEA. For the CDR3, the DNA is TGCAGCGCCGCGGACACTGAAGCTTTCTTT. Translation gives CSAADTEAFF.

The chain uses TRBV7-2 and TRBJ1-5; D possibly corresponds to TRBD1 (6 bases). V shed 1 base and J shed 6 bases, with 16 bases lying between them. Germline V CDR1 and CDR2: SGHTA, FQGNSA. The CDR3 is 16 residues long. Here the CDR3 reads CASSLGAGGAGQPQHF. In DNA, the CDR3 is TGTGCCAGCAGCTTAGGCGCGGGGGGCGCGGGTCAGCCCCAGCATTTT.

The chain joins TRBV30 to TRBJ1-4; maybe TRBD1 (5 bases). The V gene's germline CDR1 is GTSNPN and CDR2 SVGIG (reference sequence). The germline V and J ends were trimmed by 3 bases and 5 bases, with 28 bases remaining between them. The CDR3 extends over 19 amino acids. CDR3 region: CAWRHSMSLGAGLNEKLFF. The DNA of the CDR3 is TGTGCCTGGAGGCATTCCATGAGCCTCGGGGCGGGGTTGAATGAAAAACTGTTTTTT.

The genes are TRBV19 and TRBJ2-3, with 14 nucleotides matching TRBD2. This CDR3 has 16 amino acids. Trimming took 3 bases from V and 1 from J; bases not matched to a gene: 0. CDR1 LNHDA and CDR2 SQIVND come from the germline V gene (reference sequence). In DNA form, the CDR3 reads TGTGCCAGTAGTATGGGACTAGCGGGAGGCACAGATACGCAGTATTTT. This encodes CASSMGLAGGTDTQYF.

This clonotype was observed a handful of times. The chain has TRBV5-4 and TRBJ1-2; possible D gene TRBD1, 5 bases. Per germline, CDR1 SGHNT and CDR2 YYREEE (reference sequence). V shed 1 base and J shed 7 bases, with 11 bases lying between them. This CDR3 has 13 residues. The CDR3 bases are TGTGCCAGCAGCTTGACGGGGGTCGGTGGCTACACCTTC. It is translated as CASSLTGVGGYTF.

This chain uses TRBV14 with TRBJ1-5, with 7 bases that match TRBD1. Looked up from germline, CDR1 is SGHDN and CDR2 is FVKESK. V trimming: 3 bases; J trimming: 4 bases; junction bases outside the gene matches: 12. The CDR3 loop spans 17 amino acids. The CDR3 bases are TGTGCCAGCAGCCAGCTTTTCCGGGACAGTAAAAATCAGCCCCAGCATTTT. It is translated as CASSQLFRDSKNQPQHF.

This clonotype has only a few counts. The chain uses TRBV7-2 and TRBJ2-7; D is perhaps TRBD1 or TRBD2 (5 bases each). CDR1 is SGHTA, CDR2 FQGNSA, per germline. The CDR3 is made up of 15 amino acids. The germline V and J ends were trimmed by 1 base and 0 bases, with 10 bases remaining between them. Here the CDR3 DNA reads TGTGCCAGCAGCTTAGATCGGGACGACTCCTACGAGCAGTACTTC. Encoded protein: CASSLDRDDSYEQYF. The variable domain in full, completed from reference TRBV7-2 and TRBJ2-7, reads GAGVSQSPSNKVTEKGKDVELRCDPISGHTALYWYRQSLGQGLEFLIYFQGNSAPDKSGLPSDRFSAERTGGSVSTLTIQRTQQEDSAVYLCASSLDRDDSYEQYFGPGTRLTVT.

In this sample, this clonotype turned up a few times. The chain couples TRBV11-2 to TRBJ1-2; a possible D gene is TRBD1 (6 bases). CDR1 SGHAT and CDR2 FQNNGV come from the germline V gene. Trimming took off 2 bases at V and 8 bases at J, with 9 bases between the two ends. There are 12 residues in the CDR3. The CDR3 here is CASSLTGRGYTF. For the CDR3, the DNA is TGTGCCAGCAGCTTAACAGGGAGGGGCTACACCTTC.

The genes are TRBV19 and TRBJ1-2, with 9 bases matching TRBD1. Germline V gene data show CDR1 as LNHDA and CDR2 as SQIVND (reference sequence). The length of the CDR3 is 17 residues. The junction had 13 bases not matched to a gene; V was cut back by 3 bases and J by 5 bases. The DNA of the CDR3 is TGTGCCAGTAGTATGGGGCGTGGGACAGGGACGCGGTATGGCTACACCTTC. Amino acid sequence: CASSMGRGTGTRYGYTF.

The chain carries TRBV7-2 and TRBJ1-1; TRBD1 matches at 8 bases. With V trimmed by 4 bases and J by 12 bases, 4 bases remained unmatched. Germline V gene lookup returns CDR1 SGHTA and CDR2 FQGNSA. The CDR3 sequence is 11 residues long. The DNA of the CDR3 is TGTGCCAGCAGCTCCCGGGACAGGCCTTTCTTT. It specifies CASSSRDRPFF.

The chain joins TRBV15 to TRBJ2-2, with TRBD2 as a possible D gene (5 bases). This CDR3 is 14 amino acids long. Germline assignment: CDR1 LNHNV and CDR2 YYDKDF (reference sequence). The V gene lost 2 bases and the J gene lost 8 bases, with 12 bases spanning the gap. CDR3 nucleotide sequence: TGTGCCACCAGCAGACCTACTAGTTCTGGGGAGCTGTTTTTT. This translates into CATSRPTSSGELFF.

V gene TRBV18 combines with J gene TRBJ2-7; TRBD1 is a possible D gene (7 bases). The germline CDR1 and CDR2 sequences are KGHSH and LQKENI. This CDR3 contains 14 residues. The ends were cut back, 1 base at V and 6 bases at J, with 13 bases in the middle. The CDR3 sequence is CASSPQGQRVEQYF. The CDR3 DNA is TGTGCCAGCTCACCACAGGGACAGCGGGTCGAGCAGTACTTC.

V gene TRBV18 combines with J gene TRBJ2-7; 7 positions agree with TRBD1. V lost 3 bases and J lost 2; bases outside the gene matches: 4. Germline CDR1 is KGHSH and CDR2 is LQKENI. The CDR3 contains 14 residues. The CDR3 DNA reads as TGTGCCAGCTCACCCGGACAGGTTCCCTACGAGCAGTACTTC. Residues: CASSPGQVPYEQYF.

The rearrangement joins TRBV5-4 to TRBJ2-1; 7 bases line up with TRBD1. Germline trimming cut 5 bases from V and 8 bases from J; bases unmatched to any gene: 13. Germline loops: CDR1 SGHNT, CDR2 YYREEE (reference sequence). The CDR3 extends over 15 amino acids. The CDR3 nucleotides are TGTGCCAGCAGGACCGGGACAGCTACAGTCGATGAGCAGTTCTTC. Its protein product is CASRTGTATVDEQFF.

This clonotype was detected only a few times. This chain joins TRBV20-1 and TRBJ2-2; no clear D. The CDR3 has 12 amino acids. V lost 6 bases and J lost 0, with 5 bases in between. Germline CDR1 and CDR2: DFQATT and SNEGSKA (reference sequence). In DNA form, the CDR3 reads TGCAGTGCCAGATCGAACACCGGGGAGCTGTTTTTT. Amino acid sequence: CSARSNTGELFF.

The CDR3 loop reads CSATDRAFPNYGYTF. In DNA form, the CDR3 reads TGCAGTGCTACTGACAGGGCCTTTCCTAACTATGGCTACACCTTC. V usage is TRBV20-1 and J usage is TRBJ1-2; TRBD1 matches 7 bases. This CDR3 comprises 15 residues. The V gene end was trimmed by 4 bases and the J gene end by 0 bases; junction bases not matched to a gene: 8. The germline CDR1 and CDR2 sequences are DFQATT and SNEGSKA (reference sequence).

The gene calls are TRBV27 and TRBJ2-2; TRBD1 aligns across 7 bases. The junction had 8 bases not matched to a gene; V was cut back by 5 bases and J by 5 bases. The CDR3 is 15 residues long. Germline V CDR1 and CDR2: MNHEY, SMNVEV (reference sequence). CDR3 nucleotides: TGTGCCAGCAGTAGGTGGGCAGGGGGTACCGGGGAGCTGTTTTTT. It yields the protein CASSRWAGGTGELFF.

The CDR3 sequence: CASSLDGAGTSYEQYF. The CDR3 bases are TGTGCCAGCAGCTTAGATGGGGCGGGTACTTCCTACGAGCAGTACTTC. V and J are TRBV11-2 and TRBJ2-7; D may correspond to TRBD1 or TRBD2 (5 bases each). Trimming stripped 0 bases from V and 1 base from J, with 13 bases between. The germline gives CDR1 SGHAT, CDR2 FQNNGV. The CDR3 contains 16 residues.

The V gene is TRBV5-1, the J gene TRBJ1-1, with TRBD1 matching 7 bases. Germline V gene lookup returns CDR1 SGHRS and CDR2 YFSETQ. V shed 4 bases and J 2 bases; nucleotides not matched to a gene: 8. CDR3 length: 15 residues. In nucleotides, the CDR3 is TGCGCCAGCAGCCTCTCGGACAGGCGAAACACTGAAGCTTTCTTT. It codes for CASSLSDRRNTEAFF.

J is TRBJ2-3 and V is TRBV7-9; possible D gene TRBD1, 6 bases. The V and J ends lost 5 bases and 0 bases respectively, with 12 bases between them. There are 15 residues in the CDR3. Germline V CDR1 and CDR2: SEHNR, FQNEAQ (reference sequence). The DNA for the CDR3 is TGTGCCAGCAGCCCCGAGGGGGAAAGCACAGATACGCAGTATTTT. Amino acid sequence: CASSPEGESTDTQYF.

V and J are TRBV7-9 and TRBJ1-1; D ambiguous. Trimming shortened V by 5 bases and J by 6 bases, and 10 bases separated the two germline ends. The germline gives CDR1 SEHNR, CDR2 FQNEAQ (reference sequence). CDR3 size: 12 residues. CDR3 coding DNA: TGTGCCAGCAGCCCGGACGGGGCTGAAGCTTTCTTT. Translated, it gives CASSPDGAEAFF. The whole variable domain, filled in from reference TRBV7-9 and TRBJ1-1, reads DTGVSQNPRHKITKRGQNVTFRCDPISEHNRLYWYRQTLGQGPEFLTYFQNEAQLEKSRLLSDRFSAERPKGSFSTLEIQRTEQGDSAMYLCASSPDGAEAFFGQGTRLTVV.

The rearrangement uses TRBV10-2 and TRBJ2-1, with TRBD2 matching over 13 bases. CDR1 and CDR2 (germline): WSHSY, SAAADI. This CDR3 is 14 amino acids long. Trimming removed 6 bases from V and 4 bases from J; junction bases left unmatched: 0. The CDR3, as DNA: TGCGCCAGCAGACTAGCGGGAGGGTACAATGAGCAGTTCTTC. Translated: CASRLAGGYNEQFF.